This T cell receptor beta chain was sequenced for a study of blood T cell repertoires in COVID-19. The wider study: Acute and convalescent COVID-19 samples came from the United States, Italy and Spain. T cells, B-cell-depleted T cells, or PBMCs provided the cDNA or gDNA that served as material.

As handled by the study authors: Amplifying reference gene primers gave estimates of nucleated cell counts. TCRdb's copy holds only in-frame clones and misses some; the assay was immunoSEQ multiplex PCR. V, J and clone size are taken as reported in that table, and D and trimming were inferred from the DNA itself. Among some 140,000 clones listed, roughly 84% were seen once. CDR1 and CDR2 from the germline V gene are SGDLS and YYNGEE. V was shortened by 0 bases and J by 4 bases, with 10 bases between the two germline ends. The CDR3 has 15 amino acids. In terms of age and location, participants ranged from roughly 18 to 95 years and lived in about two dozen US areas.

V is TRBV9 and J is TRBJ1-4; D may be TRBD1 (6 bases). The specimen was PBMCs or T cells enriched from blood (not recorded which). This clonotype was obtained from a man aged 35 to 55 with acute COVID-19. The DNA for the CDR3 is TGTGCCAGCAGCGTAGGGGGACACAATAATGAAAAACTGTTTTTT. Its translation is CASSVGGHNNEKLFF.